This T cell receptor (beta chain) originates from a study of T cells in Graves' hyperthyroidism and ophthalmopathy. Broader study findings: Blood samples included most of the expanded thyroid clonotypes exceeding 0.001.

This clonotype has only a few counts. The antigen is unknown. The V end lost 3 bases, the J end lost 3 bases, and 14 bases lay between the germline ends. The CDR3 runs to 15 residues. CDR1 and CDR2 from the germline V gene are LNHDA and SQIVND (reference sequence). Used for diagnoses were clinical symptoms, serum thyroxine and TRAb, thyroid ultrasound and orbital computed tomography. Researchers amplified the TCR beta CDR3 regions from RNA transcripts. The TCR CDR3 was amplified in a first-round RT-PCR using the HTBI primer set. TCRdb analysed the multiplex PCR reads with MiXCR anew, one entry per CDR3 protein. The sample carries approximately 400,000 distinct CDR3 sequences, approximately 15% recorded once.

The receptor's source is a woman aged 60-75 years with Graves' hyperthyroidism. Sequenced input: blood. The rearrangement links TRBV19 to TRBJ1-1, with D perhaps TRBD1 (5 bases). This CDR3 reads CASSISGTGHTEAFF. CDR3 DNA sequence: TGTGCCAGTAGTATCTCCGGGACGGGCCACACTGAAGCTTTCTTT.